In its sample, the clone carrying this T cell receptor beta chain was seen a few times. Its antigen is not identified. This CDR3 has 15 residues. CDR1 is SEHNR and CDR2 is FQNEAQ in the germline V gene (reference sequence). Trimming removed 1 base from V and 4 bases from J, with 14 bases in between. The source of the sample is a study of molecular identifiers for immune sequencing clone quantification. Whole-study context: RNA, taken in replicates from approximately 20,000 or 100,000 naive CD8 cells, was split five ways, with four sequenced. Study outcomes and limitations: Clones of above 20 RNA copies carried over 97% of effector molecules; in naive cells they carried under 1%.

Bulk libraries came from a prior protocol with listed TCR primers. TCRdb re-called the PCR reads through MiXCR, storing one row per CDR3 protein. The profile covers about 300,000 distinct CDR3 sequences, with about 22% appearing a single time and approximately 0.8% taken by the ten largest. The specimen sequenced was naive CD8+ T cells from blood, with Jurkat cell RNA spiked in. Subset noted: FACS-sorted CD8+CD4-CCR7+CD45RA+ naive T cells. The chain joins TRBV7-9 to TRBJ2-7; possibly TRBD1 for D (6 bases). The origin of this receptor is a human donor in good health. Some libraries in this study had Jurkat cell RNA spiked in. Here the CDR3 DNA reads TGTGCCAGCAGCTTAGGGTGGACAGCCGATTACGAGCAGTACTTC. Its protein product is CASSLGWTADYEQYF.